These T cell receptor beta chains were read from a single sample in a study of cytomegalovirus exposure and HLA in healthy donors. The table came from immunoSEQ multiplex PCR; TCRdb's copy has only in-frame clones and leaves some out. The sample records over 150,000 clones, around 75% being singletons. Sequenced input: PBMCs. These receptors originate from a male donor in good health and CMV-seronegative. Both conserved end residues are part of each CDR3. D genes are given only for firm matches. Only some rows state a clone size, as once, few, many or a class for expanded clones.

clone_size: -
d_call: -
j_call: TRBJ1-1
v_call: TRBV5-4
cdr3_aa: CASSLQGNTEAFF
cdr3_nt: TGTGCCAGCAGCTTACAGGGAAACACTGAAGCTTTCTTT

clone_size: once
d_call: TRBD2
j_call: TRBJ2-1
v_call: TRBV6-1
cdr3_aa: CASSESAGSSYNEQFF
cdr3_nt: TGTGCCAGCAGTGAATCAGCGGGAAGCTCCTACAATGAGCAGTTCTTC

clone_size: -
d_call: TRBD1
j_call: TRBJ1-1
v_call: TRBV6-6
cdr3_aa: CASSYPGQVNTEAFF
cdr3_nt: TGTGCCAGCAGTTACCCCGGACAGGTGAACACTGAAGCTTTCTTT

clone_size: -
d_call: TRBD1
j_call: TRBJ1-5
v_call: TRBV30
cdr3_aa: CAWDRGPNQPQHF
cdr3_nt: TGTGCCTGGGACAGGGGACCCAATCAGCCCCAGCATTTT

clone_size: -
d_call: TRBD1
j_call: TRBJ1-2
v_call: TRBV28
cdr3_aa: CASRTGMDGYTF
cdr3_nt: TGTGCCAGCAGGACAGGGATGGATGGCTACACCTTC

clone_size: -
d_call: -
j_call: TRBJ1-3
v_call: TRBV30
cdr3_aa: CAWSVQSGNTIYF
cdr3_nt: TGTGCCTGGAGTGTCCAGTCCGGAAACACCATATATTTT

clone_size: -
d_call: TRBD1
j_call: TRBJ1-5
v_call: TRBV27
cdr3_aa: CASSSYRGNGNQPQHF
cdr3_nt: TGTGCCAGCAGTTCTTACAGGGGGAATGGCAATCAGCCCCAGCATTTT

clone_size: -
d_call: -
j_call: TRBJ2-6
v_call: TRBV27
cdr3_aa: CASAGANVLTF
cdr3_nt: TGTGCCTCGGCTGGGGCCAACGTCCTGACTTTC

clone_size: -
d_call: -
j_call: TRBJ2-1
v_call: TRBV4-2
cdr3_aa: CASSQKRDTYYNEQFF
cdr3_nt: TGTGCCAGCAGCCAAAAGCGGGACACCTACTACAATGAGCAGTTCTTC

clone_size: -
d_call: TRBD1
j_call: TRBJ1-5
v_call: TRBV19
cdr3_aa: CASSLFTGTASNQPQHF
cdr3_nt: TGTGCCAGTAGTCTCTTTACCGGGACAGCTAGCAATCAGCCCCAGCATTTT

clone_size: once
d_call: -
j_call: TRBJ2-3
v_call: TRBV18
cdr3_aa: CASSPPSTQYTDTQYF
cdr3_nt: TGTGCCAGCTCACCACCTTCGACTCAGTACACAGATACGCAGTATTTT

clone_size: -
d_call: -
j_call: TRBJ1-2
v_call: TRBV4-1
cdr3_aa: CASSQDGRNYGYTF
cdr3_nt: TGCGCCAGCAGCCAAGATGGGAGAAACTATGGCTACACCTTC

clone_size: -
d_call: TRBD2
j_call: TRBJ2-3
v_call: TRBV30
cdr3_aa: CAWKGPSGSRGTDTQYF
cdr3_nt: TGTGCCTGGAAAGGGCCTAGCGGGTCTAGGGGCACAGATACGCAGTATTTT

clone_size: -
d_call: TRBD2
j_call: TRBJ2-1
v_call: TRBV6-1
cdr3_aa: CASSELADTYNEQFF
cdr3_nt: TGTGCCAGCAGTGAGCTAGCGGATACATACAATGAGCAGTTCTTC

clone_size: -
d_call: -
j_call: TRBJ1-5
v_call: TRBV10-3
cdr3_aa: CAISDSGRSNQPQHF
cdr3_nt: TGTGCCATCAGTGACTCGGGTCGTAGCAATCAGCCCCAGCATTTT

clone_size: -
d_call: -
j_call: TRBJ2-5
v_call: TRBV27
cdr3_aa: CASSLTKLWETQYF
cdr3_nt: TGTGCCAGCAGTTTAACCAAACTTTGGGAGACCCAGTACTTC

clone_size: -
d_call: -
j_call: TRBJ2-3
v_call: TRBV19
cdr3_aa: CASSIDRALLTDTQYF
cdr3_nt: TGTGCCAGTAGTATAGATCGAGCGCTTCTCACAGATACGCAGTATTTT

clone_size: -
d_call: TRBD1
j_call: TRBJ1-2
v_call: TRBV5-1
cdr3_aa: CASSPIGQGGGYTF
cdr3_nt: TGCGCCAGCAGCCCAATAGGACAGGGAGGCGGCTACACCTTC

clone_size: once
d_call: -
j_call: TRBJ2-1
v_call: TRBV30
cdr3_aa: CAWSVGGFVQFF
cdr3_nt: TGTGCCTGGAGTGTAGGAGGGTTCGTGCAGTTCTTC

clone_size: -
d_call: -
j_call: TRBJ1-1
v_call: TRBV12-5
cdr3_aa: CASGLIQGRNTEAFF
cdr3_nt: TGTGCTAGTGGCCTTATACAGGGTCGGAACACTGAAGCTTTCTTT

clone_size: -
d_call: -
j_call: TRBJ2-1
v_call: TRBV30
cdr3_aa: CAWSGGNTYNEQFF
cdr3_nt: TGTGCTTGGAGTGGAGGGAACACCTACAATGAGCAGTTCTTC

clone_size: -
d_call: -
j_call: TRBJ1-5
v_call: TRBV6-5
cdr3_aa: CASSYSRGNQPQHF
cdr3_nt: TGTGCCAGCAGTTACTCTCGGGGCAATCAGCCCCAGCATTTT

clone_size: -
d_call: TRBD2
j_call: TRBJ2-3
v_call: TRBV10-3
cdr3_aa: CAIGRTSGGTDTQYF
cdr3_nt: TGTGCCATCGGAAGGACTAGCGGGGGCACAGATACGCAGTATTTT

clone_size: once
d_call: -
j_call: TRBJ1-4
v_call: TRBV15
cdr3_aa: CATSRVGGDNEKLFF
cdr3_nt: TGTGCCACCAGCAGAGTAGGAGGGGATAATGAAAAACTGTTTTTT

clone_size: -
d_call: TRBD1
j_call: TRBJ1-5
v_call: TRBV19
cdr3_aa: CASSIGQGSNQPQHF
cdr3_nt: TGTGCCAGTAGTATAGGACAGGGGAGCAATCAGCCCCAGCATTTT

clone_size: -
d_call: -
j_call: TRBJ2-7
v_call: TRBV28
cdr3_aa: CASSPRGGGYEQYF
cdr3_nt: TGTGCCAGCAGTCCCCGGGGAGGGGGGTACGAGCAGTACTTC

clone_size: -
d_call: -
j_call: TRBJ2-1
v_call: TRBV5-4
cdr3_aa: CASMDWSSYNEQFF
cdr3_nt: TGTGCCAGCATGGATTGGAGCTCCTACAATGAGCAGTTCTTC

clone_size: -
d_call: TRBD2
j_call: TRBJ2-3
v_call: TRBV4-1
cdr3_aa: CASSQEVKTSGRRQRDTQYF
cdr3_nt: TGCGCCAGCAGCCAAGAGGTCAAGACTAGCGGGAGAAGGCAACGAGATACGCAGTATTTT

clone_size: once
d_call: TRBD1
j_call: TRBJ1-2
v_call: TRBV14
cdr3_aa: CASSQDGTGGSYGYTF
cdr3_nt: TGTGCCAGCAGCCAAGATGGGACAGGGGGTTCATATGGCTACACCTTC

clone_size: -
d_call: TRBD2
j_call: TRBJ2-1
v_call: TRBV7-6
cdr3_aa: CASSDPRRGGGSNEQFF
cdr3_nt: TGTGCCAGCAGCGACCCTCGCCGCGGGGGAGGTAGCAATGAGCAGTTCTTC

clone_size: -
d_call: -
j_call: TRBJ1-4
v_call: TRBV6-5
cdr3_aa: CASSYSGQNEKLFF
cdr3_nt: TGTGCCAGCAGTTACTCTGGACAGAATGAAAAACTGTTTTTT

clone_size: -
d_call: -
j_call: TRBJ1-1
v_call: TRBV28
cdr3_aa: CAITPGRGAEAFF
cdr3_nt: TGTGCCATCACCCCCGGGAGAGGGGCTGAAGCTTTCTTT

clone_size: -
d_call: TRBD2
j_call: TRBJ2-5
v_call: TRBV7-9
cdr3_aa: CASSFGLAGSYQETQYF
cdr3_nt: TGTGCCAGCAGCTTCGGACTAGCGGGGTCGTACCAAGAGACCCAGTACTTC

clone_size: few
d_call: -
j_call: TRBJ1-4
v_call: TRBV4-2
cdr3_aa: CASSWGGKEKLFF
cdr3_nt: TGTGCCAGCAGCTGGGGGGGTAAAGAAAAACTGTTTTTT

clone_size: few
d_call: TRBD2
j_call: TRBJ2-1
v_call: TRBV11-3
cdr3_aa: CASSPGGSYNEQFF
cdr3_nt: TGTGCCAGCAGCCCGGGGGGCTCCTACAATGAGCAGTTCTTC

clone_size: few
d_call: -
j_call: TRBJ1-5
v_call: TRBV4-1
cdr3_aa: CASSPTSDTPGVGNQPQHF
cdr3_nt: TGCGCCAGCAGCCCCACCTCGGACACGCCCGGAGTTGGCAATCAGCCCCAGCATTTT

clone_size: -
d_call: -
j_call: TRBJ2-5
v_call: TRBV6-5
cdr3_aa: CASSYLAAQETQYF
cdr3_nt: TGTGCCAGCAGTTACTTGGCGGCACAAGAGACCCAGTACTTC

clone_size: few
d_call: -
j_call: TRBJ1-4
v_call: TRBV7-2
cdr3_aa: CASSPRGGVDEKLFF
cdr3_nt: TGTGCCAGCAGCCCTCGGGGGGGGGTGGATGAAAAACTGTTTTTT

clone_size: -
d_call: TRBD1
j_call: TRBJ2-7
v_call: TRBV27
cdr3_aa: CASGTGTYEQYF
cdr3_nt: TGTGCCAGCGGGACAGGCACCTACGAGCAGTACTTC

clone_size: -
d_call: TRBD2
j_call: TRBJ2-1
v_call: TRBV9
cdr3_aa: CASSPWTSGINEQFF
cdr3_nt: TGTGCCAGCAGCCCCTGGACTAGCGGGATTAATGAGCAGTTCTTC

clone_size: -
d_call: TRBD1
j_call: TRBJ2-4
v_call: TRBV19
cdr3_aa: CASSIARTGSGGNIQYF
cdr3_nt: TGTGCCAGTAGTATCGCCCGGACAGGGTCGGGTGGAAACATTCAGTACTTC

clone_size: -
d_call: -
j_call: TRBJ2-5
v_call: TRBV27
cdr3_aa: CASRAVGTQYF
cdr3_nt: TGTGCCAGCAGAGCGGTGGGGACCCAGTACTTC

clone_size: few
d_call: TRBD1
j_call: TRBJ2-5
v_call: TRBV9
cdr3_aa: CASSPGGQETQYF
cdr3_nt: TGTGCCAGCAGCCCAGGGGGCCAAGAGACCCAGTACTTC

clone_size: -
d_call: TRBD1
j_call: TRBJ1-5
v_call: TRBV11-2
cdr3_aa: CASSLSGTGYQPQHF
cdr3_nt: TGTGCCAGCAGCTTATCTGGGACAGGGTATCAGCCCCAGCATTTT

clone_size: -
d_call: TRBD2
j_call: TRBJ2-3
v_call: TRBV6-5
cdr3_aa: CASSSLAGATDTQYF
cdr3_nt: TGTGCCAGCAGCTCCCTAGCGGGGGCCACAGATACGCAGTATTTT

clone_size: -
d_call: -
j_call: TRBJ2-5
v_call: TRBV2
cdr3_aa: CASSAGGMHF
cdr3_nt: TGTGCCAGCAGTGCAGGCGGGATGCACTTC